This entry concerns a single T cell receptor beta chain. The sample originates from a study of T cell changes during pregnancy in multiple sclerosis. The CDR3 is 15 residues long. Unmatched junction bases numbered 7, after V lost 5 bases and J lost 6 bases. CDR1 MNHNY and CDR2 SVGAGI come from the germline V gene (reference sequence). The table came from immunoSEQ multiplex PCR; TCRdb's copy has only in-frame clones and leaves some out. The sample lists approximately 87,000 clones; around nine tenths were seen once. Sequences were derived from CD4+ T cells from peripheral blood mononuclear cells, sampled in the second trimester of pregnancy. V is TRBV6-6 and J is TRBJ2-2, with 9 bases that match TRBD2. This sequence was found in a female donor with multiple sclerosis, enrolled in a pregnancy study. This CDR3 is CASSTSSGTAGELFF. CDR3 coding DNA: TGTGCCAGCAGTACGTCTAGCGGGACGGCCGGGGAGCTGTTTTTT.